This T cell receptor beta chain emerged from a study of blood T cell repertoires in COVID-19. Study-level background: Samples taken during acute and convalescent COVID-19 were collected in the United States, Italy and Spain. PBMCs, B-cell-depleted T cells, or T cells provided the cDNA or gDNA that made up the material.

Original processing methods: Estimation of nucleated cell counts was performed using reference gene primer amplification. Repertoires were generated with immunoSEQ multiplex PCR, while TCRdb's copy carries only in-frame clones and drops some. V and J calls and clone size are those listed in that table; D and trimming were worked out from the DNA. The sample has about 91,000 clones; approximately 80% are singletons. The CDR3 has 18 amino acids. The ends lost 0 bases at V and 5 bases at J; junction bases unmatched: 9. CDR1 is MGHRA and CDR2 is YSYEKL in the germline V gene. The sequence derives from an older man with acute or convalescent COVID-19. Sequenced material: peripheral blood. The J gene is TRBJ2-3, the V gene TRBV4-1; TRBD1 matches at 12 bases. The CDR3 loop reads CASSQDLGQGARLDTQYF. The CDR3 coding sequence is TGCGCCAGCAGCCAAGATTTGGGACAGGGGGCTAGGTTAGATACGCAGTATTTT.